This T cell receptor beta chain was sequenced in a study of response to subunit inactivated influenza vaccine. TCRdb used MiXCR to reprocess the RT-PCR reads, holding one entry per CDR3 protein. The sample comprises hundreds of thousands of distinct CDR3 sequences, approximately 10% of which are singletons, and approximately 12% rests with the top ten. General study points: The authors offered the suggestion that each seasonal influenza vaccination recruits few new T cells.

V was clipped by 6 bases and J by 7 bases; unmatched bases: 11. The CDR3 is made up of 14 amino acids. Germline assignment: CDR1 MNHNS and CDR2 SASEGT. This clonotype was observed a handful of times. Antigen specificity is unknown. The sequence came from a man aged 50-60 years who received an inactivated influenza vaccine. The sample was PBMCs from blood, taken 45 days after vaccination. This sequence joins TRBV6-1 and TRBJ2-5; 7 bases agree with TRBD1. Here the CDR3 reads CASRSGQPRGTQYF. CDR3 DNA: TGTGCCAGCAGATCGGGACAGCCAAGAGGGACCCAGTACTTC.